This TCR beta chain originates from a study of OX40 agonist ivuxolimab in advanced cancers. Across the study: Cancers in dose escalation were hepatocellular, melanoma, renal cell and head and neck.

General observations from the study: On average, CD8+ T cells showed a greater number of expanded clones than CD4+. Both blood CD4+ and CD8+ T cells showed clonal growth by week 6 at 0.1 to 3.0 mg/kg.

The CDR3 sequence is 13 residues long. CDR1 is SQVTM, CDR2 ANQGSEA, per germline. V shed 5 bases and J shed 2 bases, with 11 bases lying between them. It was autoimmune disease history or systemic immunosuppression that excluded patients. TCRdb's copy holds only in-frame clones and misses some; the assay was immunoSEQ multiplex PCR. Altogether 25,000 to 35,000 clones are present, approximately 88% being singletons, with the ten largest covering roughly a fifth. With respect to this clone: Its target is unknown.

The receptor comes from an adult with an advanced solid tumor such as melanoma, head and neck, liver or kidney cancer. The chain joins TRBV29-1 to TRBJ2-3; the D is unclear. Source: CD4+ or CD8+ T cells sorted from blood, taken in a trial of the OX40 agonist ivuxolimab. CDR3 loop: CSVCFEDTDTQYF. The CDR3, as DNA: TGCAGCGTTTGTTTCGAAGACACAGATACGCAGTATTTT.